This T cell receptor beta chain was documented in a study of control samples from healthy donors and cancer patients. The germline V gene has CDR1 SGHVS and CDR2 FQNEAQ. The CDR3 totals 15 residues. Trimming at V came to 2 bases and at J to 6 bases, leaving 6 bases not matched to a gene. Sequencing used immunoSEQ multiplex PCR; TCRdb keeps in-frame clones, though not all of them. This table holds around 120,000 clones, around 87% found once. The chain has TRBV7-8 and TRBJ2-1; 8 bases agree with TRBD2. The clonotype was recovered from a man aged 55 to 69 in good health. The sequenced material came from blood. DNA of the CDR3: TGTGCCAGCAGCTTACTCAGGACTAGCATCAATGAGCAGTTCTTC. Amino acids: CASSLLRTSINEQFF.